Listed here are 13 T cell receptor beta chains from one sample, sequenced in a study of Graves' ophthalmopathy and Graves' hyperthyroidism. TCR beta CDR3 amplification used RNA transcripts. The library came from an HTBI-primed first-round RT-PCR and a second-round multiplex PCR. TCRdb re-called the multiplex PCR reads with MiXCR, one entry per CDR3 protein. Altogether around 660,000 distinct CDR3 sequences are present, roughly 39% being singletons, with the ten largest covering more than 2.5%. The sample comprised peripheral blood. All receptors come from an adult man with Graves' ophthalmopathy.

The V gene is TRBV20-1, the J gene TRBJ1-2, with TRBD1 matching over 8 bases. J lost 3 bases, V lost 4 bases, and 1 base had no gene match. CDR1 is DFQATT and CDR2 is SNEGSKA in the germline V gene (reference sequence). This CDR3 is built from 12 residues. The CDR3 DNA reads as TGCAGTGCTATGACAGGGGACTATGGCTACACCTTC. It yields the protein CSAMTGDYGYTF.

The chain couples TRBV5-8 to TRBJ2-5; 7 nucleotides align to TRBD1. The CDR3 spans 15 residues. The trim removed 1 base at V and 2 bases at J, leaving 5 bases unmatched. The germline CDR1 and CDR2 sequences are SGHTS and YDEGEE. In DNA form, the CDR3 reads TGTGCCAGCAGCTTGATGGGACAGCTTCAAGAGACCCAGTACTTC. This sequence encodes CASSLMGQLQETQYF.

This clonotype was counted a few times. This chain uses TRBV5-8 with TRBJ1-2; 10 bases match TRBD1. There are 15 residues in the CDR3. Trimming took 4 bases from V and 5 from J; bases not matched to a gene: 8. Germline V lookup: CDR1 SGHTS, CDR2 YDEGEE. The CDR3 coding sequence is TGTGCCAGCAGCCGACAGGGGGCCATCCCTTATGGCTACACCTTC. Translating it yields CASSRQGAIPYGYTF.

A single count supports this clonotype. The chain employs TRBV10-3 and TRBJ2-7, with 12 bases lining up with TRBD2. This CDR3 spans 15 amino acids. The J segment lost 9 bases and the V segment lost 5 bases, leaving 11 bases of the junction unmatched. The germline V gene has CDR1 ENHRY and CDR2 SYGVKD. CDR3 in DNA: TGTGCCATCAGTCAACCTAGCGGGGGGGTTGTCGGGCAGTACTTC. As protein: CAISQPSGGVVGQYF.

This clonotype was detected many times. The rearrangement uses TRBV24-1 and TRBJ1-2; 7 bases agree with TRBD1. CDR1 KGHDR and CDR2 SFDVKD come from the germline V gene. This CDR3 region has 15 residues. V gave up 3 bases and J gave up 8 bases; unmatched junction bases: 11. DNA of the CDR3: TGTGCCACCAGTGATCCAGGACAGGACTCATGGGGCTACACCTTC. Translation: CATSDPGQDSWGYTF.

The rearrangement joins TRBV12-3 or TRBV12-4 to TRBJ1-1, with 7 bases aligning to TRBD1. This CDR3 comprises 16 residues. With 4 bases clipped from V and 1 base from J, the junction kept 9 bases outside the gene matches. The CDR3 here is CASSSPNRGWNTEAFF. DNA for the CDR3: TGTGCCAGCAGTTCCCCCAACAGGGGTTGGAACACTGAAGCTTTCTTT.

The chain links TRBV10-3 to TRBJ1-2; D is perhaps TRBD1 (6 bases). The V gene's germline CDR1 is ENHRY and CDR2 SYGVKD. The length of the CDR3 is 13 residues. The V end was cut by 10 bases, the J end by 4 bases, with 16 bases between. The CDR3 DNA follows: TGTGCCACCCAGGGGTATGTCAGCTATGGCTACACCTTC. Protein sequence: CATQGYVSYGYTF.

This clonotype was seen once. In this CDR3 the conserved last residue, phenylalanine or tryptophan, is missing, so a read error is likely. The gene calls are TRBV7-3 and TRBJ2-7; D may match TRBD1 or TRBD2 (7 bases each). CDR3 length: 16 residues. V was pared by 5 bases and J by 5 bases, with 22 bases between. Per the germline V gene, CDR1 is SGHTA and CDR2 is FQGTGA. The CDR3 DNA reads as TGTGCCAGCAGCCAAGATTGGGGGGGGCAGGGGGACGAGCAGTACCTC. Translated: CASSQDWGGQGDEQYL.

Concerning this clonotype: A clone one base away is much larger, so this may be a read error. The chain uses TRBV5-1 and TRBJ2-5; TRBD2 might be the D (7 bases). V was trimmed by 4 bases and J by 4 bases, leaving 17 bases between them. The CDR3 has 15 amino acids. CDR1 and CDR2 from the germline V gene are SGHRS and YFSETQ. The CDR3 loop is CASSLGGQSGETQYF. The CDR3 DNA reads as TGCGCCAGCAGCCTCGGGGGGCAGTCTGGAGAGACCCAGTACTTC.

The V and J genes are TRBV20-1 and TRBJ2-5; 11 nucleotides align to TRBD2. CDR1 is DFQATT, CDR2 SNEGSKA, per germline (reference sequence). This CDR3 has 18 amino acids. V lost 0 bases, J lost 5 bases, and 14 bases stayed unmatched. The CDR3 nucleotides are TGCAGTGCTAGAGATGCCGCTAGCGGGGGGACACTGGGGGAGACCCAGTACTTC. It specifies CSARDAASGGTLGETQYF.

About this clonotype itself: A read error may account for a junction end that differs from germline. This chain uses TRBV7-6 with TRBJ2-7; 8 bases are shared with TRBD2. The CDR3 length is 14 residues. CDR1 and CDR2 from the germline V gene are SGHVS and FNYEAQ. Written as DNA, the CDR3 is TGTGCCCGCAGCCCGGGACTAGGCACCTACGAGCAGTACTTC. It translates to CARSPGLGTYEQYF. Filled out from reference TRBV7-6 and TRBJ2-7, the complete variable domain reads GAGVSQSPRYKVTKRGQDVALRCDPISGHVSLYWYRQALGQGPEFLTYFNYEAQQDKSGLPNDRFSAERPEGSISTLTIQRTEQRDSAMYRCARSPGLGTYEQYFGPGTRLTVT.

This clonotype occurred many times. The chain employs TRBV20-1 and TRBJ2-2; D possibly uses TRBD1 or TRBD2 (5 bases each). This CDR3 comprises 15 residues. V was cut by 0 bases and J by 5 bases, with 13 bases left in between. Germline V gene data show CDR1 as DFQATT and CDR2 as SNEGSKA (reference sequence). CDR3 bases: TGCAGTGCTAGAGATCTCTCCAGGGAGACCGGGGAGCTGTTTTTT. This encodes CSARDLSRETGELFF.

The chain recombines TRBV29-1 with TRBJ1-4; TRBD1 might be the D (6 bases). This CDR3 spans 14 amino acids. Looked up from germline, CDR1 is SQVTM and CDR2 is ANQGSEA. V gave up 6 bases and J gave up 8 bases, with 19 bases separating them. The CDR3 sequence is CSVRGGDKEEKLFF. The CDR3 DNA is TGCAGCGTCCGAGGGGGGGACAAGGAAGAAAAACTGTTTTTT.